One sample yielded the 8 T cell receptor beta chains listed below, sequenced in a study of shared clonotypes between healthy human individuals (dated by TCRdb to about 2020). Library creation used the immunoSEQ multiplex PCR assay. TCRdb obtained this table from immuneACCESS and retained in-frame rearrangements with V and J assigned. These tables miss some clones; where compared with another copy, unresolved V genes account for less than half of the shortfall, and the remainder is unexplained. Here the sample has over a million clones; approximately 72% occur a single time. Approximately 1.5% of the sample rests with the top ten. Sequencing was performed on memory CD4+ T cells sorted from blood. According to the study, the label for this sample's cell subset or site signals: CD45RA-negative fraction. These receptor sequences come from a man younger than 30 in good health.

The chain uses TRBV6-1 and TRBJ2-1; D may be TRBD2 (7 bases). Germline loops: CDR1 MNHNS, CDR2 SASEGT. The CDR3 runs to 15 residues. The V end lost 2 bases, the J end lost 4 bases, and 12 bases lay between the germline ends. The CDR3 bases are TGTGCCAGCAGTGAACTCAGCGGGACATACAATGAGCAGTTCTTC. Its protein is CASSELSGTYNEQFF.

V is TRBV20-1 and J is TRBJ1-1; D gene ambiguous. Trimming took 8 bases from V and 5 from J, leaving 9 bases between them. This CDR3 is built from 10 residues. Germline CDR1 is DFQATT and CDR2 is SNEGSKA (reference sequence). DNA of the CDR3: TGCAGTATGGTGAGAACTGAAGCTTTCTTT. Protein product: CSMVRTEAFF.

V is TRBV15 and J is TRBJ2-7; TRBD2 might be the D (6 bases). In germline, CDR1 is LNHNV, CDR2 YYDKDF (reference sequence). This CDR3 is 18 amino acids long. V dropped 0 bases and J dropped 2 bases, with 20 bases sitting between them. Written as DNA, the CDR3 is TGTGCCACCAGCAGAGAAAGGGTAAAGGCTAGCGTAGCCTACGAGCAGTACTTC. It yields the protein CATSRERVKASVAYEQYF.

This clone was recorded once. The rearrangement uses TRBV7-2 and TRBJ2-5; no clear D gene. The V gene's germline CDR1 is SGHTA and CDR2 FQGNSA. V lost 6 bases and J 5 bases, leaving 7 bases between the germline ends. This CDR3 is 11 amino acids long. The CDR3 here is CASRSMETQYF. Written as DNA, the CDR3 is TGTGCCAGCAGGTCAATGGAGACCCAGTACTTC.

This clone was picked up a small number of times. V is TRBV5-6 and J is TRBJ2-3, with 7 bases matching TRBD2. J gave up 6 bases and V 4 bases, and 14 bases lay outside the gene matches. The CDR3 has 16 residues. Germline-derived CDR1 and CDR2 are SGHDT and YYEEEE. The CDR3 DNA reads TGTGCCAGCAGCCTGGTAGGCGAGGCGCGGGGGGATACGCAGTATTTT. This sequence encodes CASSLVGEARGDTQYF.

This chain joins TRBV5-4 and TRBJ2-7; 14 nucleotides line up with TRBD2. Germline CDR1 reads SGHNT; CDR2 reads YYREEE (reference sequence). Trimming took 4 bases from V and 7 from J; bases not matched to a gene: 10. The CDR3 has 16 amino acids. The CDR3: CASSAGTSGSRGEQYF. CDR3 DNA: TGTGCCAGCAGCGCGGGGACTAGCGGGAGTAGGGGGGAGCAGTACTTC.

This chain uses TRBV7-8 with TRBJ2-7; D might be TRBD1 or TRBD2, each matching 5 bases. CDR3 length: 14 amino acids. Trimming took off 3 bases at V and 4 bases at J, with 13 bases between the two ends. Germline CDR1 and CDR2: SGHVS and FQNEAQ. CDR3 sequence reads: CASSFAGSRYEQYF. CDR3 sequence (DNA): TGTGCCAGCAGCTTCGCAGGGAGTCGGTACGAGCAGTACTTC.

The chain uses TRBV20-1 and TRBJ2-5; D uncertain. V lost 2 bases to trimming and J lost 11 bases, with 12 bases between them. Per the germline V gene, CDR1 is DFQATT and CDR2 is SNEGSKA (reference sequence). The CDR3 is 11 amino acids. The CDR3 loop reads CSARSRMGQYF. The CDR3 DNA is TGCAGTGCTAGATCTCGGATGGGGCAGTACTTC.